A selection of T cell receptor beta chains follows, all from one sample in a study of T cell repertoires in cytomegalovirus infection. Antigens for these TCRs are unknown. A single record per CDR3 protein comes from TCRdb applying MiXCR to the reads. The sample includes about 890,000 distinct CDR3 sequences, roughly 30% of them seen just once. The specimen comprised cultured CD8+ T cells from PBMCs, sampled from culture after CMV antigen stimulation. These receptors were taken from a human donor in good health (CMV status not recorded). Some clones in this sample may be carry-over from other donors' samples. Both conserved end residues are part of each CDR3. The D gene is left open where the match is weak. Only part of the rows carry a size: once, few, many, or a class if the clone is expanded.

D: -; V: TRBV15; size: -; J: TRBJ1-5; DNA: TGTGCCACCCACTTCGGACGGACTAATCAGCCCCAGCATTTT; CDR3: CATHFGRTNQPQHF
D: -; V: TRBV6-6; size: many; J: TRBJ1-4; DNA: TGTGCCAGCACCCCTCGGAGAACGGAAAAACTGTTTTTT; CDR3: CASTPRRTEKLFF
D: -; V: TRBV7-2; size: many; J: TRBJ2-5; DNA: TGTGCCAGCAGCCGTGGTTCGAGCGTGCACGAGACCCAGTACTTC; CDR3: CASSRGSSVHETQYF
D: -; V: TRBV19; size: -; J: TRBJ1-1; DNA: TGTGCCAGTAGTCCCCGGACGGATAACACTGAAGCTTTCTTT; CDR3: CASSPRTDNTEAFF
D: -; V: TRBV15; size: -; J: TRBJ1-2; DNA: TGTGCCACCAGCAGAGATAGTCGGAGTGGCTACACCTTC; CDR3: CATSRDSRSGYTF
D: TRBD1; V: TRBV5-4; size: few; J: TRBJ2-4; DNA: TGTGCCAGCAGCTCGAGGGGAGGGACAGGGGAATATGGCATTCAGTACTTC; CDR3: CASSSRGGTGEYGIQYF
D: -; V: TRBV4-1; size: -; J: TRBJ1-4; DNA: TGCGCCAGCAGCCGAAAGTCGATCGGAGATGAAAAACTGTTTTTT; CDR3: CASSRKSIGDEKLFF
D: -; V: TRBV19; size: -; J: TRBJ1-2; DNA: TGTGCCAGTAATTCCAGGAGTTTTGGCTACACCTTC; CDR3: CASNSRSFGYTF
D: TRBD1; V: TRBV7-8; size: many; J: TRBJ1-5; DNA: TGTGCCAGCAGCTTAGGGGCAGGGGGTAATCAGCCCCAGCATTTT; CDR3: CASSLGAGGNQPQHF
D: -; V: TRBV4-1; size: -; J: TRBJ1-4; DNA: TGCGCCAGCAGCCAAGATTTAGCGGCGACATCTGAAAAACTGTTTTTT; CDR3: CASSQDLAATSEKLFF
D: -; V: TRBV6-5; size: few; J: TRBJ2-7; DNA: TGTGCCAGCAGTTACGCTGCCCGGGACGGGCACTACGAGCAGTACTTC; CDR3: CASSYAARDGHYEQYF
D: -; V: TRBV19; size: few; J: TRBJ2-7; DNA: TGTGCCCGCCGGGGACGCTCCGGACCGGACGAGCAGTACTTC; CDR3: CARRGRSGPDEQYF
D: -; V: TRBV15; size: -; J: TRBJ1-6; DNA: TGTGCCACCAGCAGAGATCAGGGGTTTATTAATTCACCCCTCCACTTT; CDR3: CATSRDQGFINSPLHF
D: TRBD1; V: TRBV6-1; size: -; J: TRBJ2-7; DNA: TGTGCCAGCAGTGAAGCCCAGGGGGCGATTTACGAGCAGTACTTC; CDR3: CASSEAQGAIYEQYF
D: TRBD1; V: TRBV7-9; size: -; J: TRBJ1-2; DNA: TGTGCCAGCAGCCGCCCGGACAGGGGGCCCAACTATGGCTACACCTTC; CDR3: CASSRPDRGPNYGYTF
D: -; V: TRBV19; size: few; J: TRBJ2-1; DNA: TGTGCCAGTAGTATGGGGACACCTTACAATGAGCAGTTCTTC; CDR3: CASSMGTPYNEQFF
D: -; V: TRBV12-3/TRBV12-4; size: -; J: TRBJ1-4; DNA: TGTGCCACCAGGGATGTTAATGAAAAACTGTTTTTT; CDR3: CATRDVNEKLFF
D: -; V: TRBV6-5; size: -; J: TRBJ1-1; DNA: TGTGCCAGCAGTTACTCGAAAAGGGGAAACACTGAAGCTTTCTTT; CDR3: CASSYSKRGNTEAFF
D: -; V: TRBV7-2; size: -; J: TRBJ2-2; DNA: TGTGCCACCGATCGCCATGGGGAGCTGTTTTTT; CDR3: CATDRHGELFF
D: -; V: TRBV2; size: -; J: TRBJ2-5; DNA: TGTGCCAGCAGTGAACCCCTCCCAGGACTGGAGACCCAGTACTTC; CDR3: CASSEPLPGLETQYF
D: -; V: TRBV27; size: -; J: TRBJ1-1; DNA: TGTGCCAGCAGTTTATCCGCCCTCCAAATGAACACTGAAGCTTTCTTT; CDR3: CASSLSALQMNTEAFF
D: -; V: TRBV4-1; size: -; J: TRBJ2-7; DNA: TGCGCCAGCAGCCAAGAAGTCGGGCCCGGCGAGCAGTACTTC; CDR3: CASSQEVGPGEQYF
D: TRBD1; V: TRBV29-1; size: -; J: TRBJ2-5; DNA: TGCAGCGTTGAAGGAGACAGGGGGCAAGAGACCCAGTACTTC; CDR3: CSVEGDRGQETQYF